Described below is a single T cell receptor beta chain sequence and its context. The entirety of the isolated RNA underwent reverse transcription, so expressed TCRB transcripts were sequenced. Produced via immunoSEQ multiplex PCR; TCRdb's table is partial and in-frame only. Altogether 900,000 or so clones are present, about a sixth being singletons, with the ten largest covering 0.02% to 0.025%. This record comes from a study of beta chain features in type 1 diabetes. The V gene end was trimmed by 0 bases and the J gene end by 6 bases; junction bases not matched to a gene: 5. Germline V CDR1 and CDR2: LGHNA, YNFKEQ. The CDR3 runs 15 residues.

Source material: naive CD4+ T cells from blood. This chain uses TRBV4-2 with TRBJ2-1, with 7 nucleotides matching TRBD2. This receptor was identified in a woman between 18 and 30 years old in good health. The CDR3: CASSQDYPGGNEQFF. The CDR3 nucleotides are TGTGCCAGCAGCCAAGATTATCCGGGGGGCAATGAGCAGTTCTTC.